This TCR beta chain derives from a study of human T cells and chemical hapten exposure. Study summary: Scalp application of diphenylcyclopropenone was performed weekly in patients across the entire approximately 24-week study.

Details on this clonotype: The target antigen is unknown.

Study results and limitations: As the donors had alopecia, their immune response may differ from healthy people's.

The length of the CDR3 is 18 residues. CDR1 MNHEY and CDR2 SMNVEV come from the germline V gene (reference sequence). V was pared by 5 bases and J by 1 base, with 9 bases of the junction left unmatched. TCRdb reanalysed the RACE reads using MiXCR and keeps one entry per CDR3 protein. The sample contains some 70,000 distinct CDR3 sequences, approximately 32% of which appear only once. The time point: patch test 1, 2 weeks after DPC sensitization. Treatment described: therapeutic diphenylcyclopropenone sensitization with weekly scalp DPC. Patches went on only after blood had been drawn each time. V is TRBV27 and J is TRBJ2-1; 12 nucleotides align to TRBD2. This specimen was whole blood, taken in connection with sensitization to the hapten diphenylcyclopropenone (DPC). This TCR came from a man aged 35 to 55 with alopecia areata. Some clones in this sample may be carry-over from other donors' samples. Written as DNA, the CDR3 is TGTGCCAGCAGTCCGCGGTCTAGCGGGAGGGATTCCTACAATGAGCAGTTCTTC. The encoded protein is CASSPRSSGRDSYNEQFF.